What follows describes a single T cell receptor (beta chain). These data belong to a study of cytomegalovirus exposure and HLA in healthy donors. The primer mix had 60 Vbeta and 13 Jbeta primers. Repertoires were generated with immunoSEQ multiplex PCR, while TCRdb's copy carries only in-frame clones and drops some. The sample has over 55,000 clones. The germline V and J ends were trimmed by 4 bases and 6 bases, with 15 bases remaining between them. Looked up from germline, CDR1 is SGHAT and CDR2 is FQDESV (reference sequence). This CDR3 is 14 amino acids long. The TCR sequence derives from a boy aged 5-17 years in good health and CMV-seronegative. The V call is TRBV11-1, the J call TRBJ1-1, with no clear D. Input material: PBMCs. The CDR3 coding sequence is TGTGCCAGCAGCTCGACCCACGGAGTTGCTGAAGCTTTCTTT. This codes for CASSSTHGVAEAFF.